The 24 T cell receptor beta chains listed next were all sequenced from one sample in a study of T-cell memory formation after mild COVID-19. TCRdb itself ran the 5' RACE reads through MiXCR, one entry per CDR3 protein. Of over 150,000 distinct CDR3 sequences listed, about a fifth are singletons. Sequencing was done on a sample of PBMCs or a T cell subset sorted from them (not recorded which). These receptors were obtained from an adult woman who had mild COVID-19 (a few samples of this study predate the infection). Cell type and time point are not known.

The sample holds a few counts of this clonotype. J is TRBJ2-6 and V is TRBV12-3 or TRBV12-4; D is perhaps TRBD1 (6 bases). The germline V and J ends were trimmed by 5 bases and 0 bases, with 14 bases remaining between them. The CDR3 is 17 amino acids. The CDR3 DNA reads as TGTGCCAGCAGTCGAACAGGGTCGGTCTCTGGGGCCAACGTCCTGACTTTC. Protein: CASSRTGSVSGANVLTF.

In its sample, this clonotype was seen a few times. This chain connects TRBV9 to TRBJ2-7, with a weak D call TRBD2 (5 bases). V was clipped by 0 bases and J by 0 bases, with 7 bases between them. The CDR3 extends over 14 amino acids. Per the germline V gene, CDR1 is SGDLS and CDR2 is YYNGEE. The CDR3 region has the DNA TGTGCCAGCAGCGTAGATGGGAGCTCCTACGAGCAGTACTTC. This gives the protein CASSVDGSSYEQYF.

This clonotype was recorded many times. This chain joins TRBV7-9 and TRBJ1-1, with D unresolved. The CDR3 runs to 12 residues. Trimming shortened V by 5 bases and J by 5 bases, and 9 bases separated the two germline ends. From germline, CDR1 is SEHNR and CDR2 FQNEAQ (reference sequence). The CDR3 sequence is CASSPGRTEAFF. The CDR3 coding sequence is TGTGCCAGCAGCCCGGGTAGGACTGAAGCTTTCTTT.

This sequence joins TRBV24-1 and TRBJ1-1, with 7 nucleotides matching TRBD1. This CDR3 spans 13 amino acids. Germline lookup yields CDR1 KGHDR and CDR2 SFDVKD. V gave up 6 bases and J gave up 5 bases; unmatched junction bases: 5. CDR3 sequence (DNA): TGTGCCACCAGTAACAGGGGCTGGACTGAAGCTTTCTTT. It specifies CATSNRGWTEAFF.

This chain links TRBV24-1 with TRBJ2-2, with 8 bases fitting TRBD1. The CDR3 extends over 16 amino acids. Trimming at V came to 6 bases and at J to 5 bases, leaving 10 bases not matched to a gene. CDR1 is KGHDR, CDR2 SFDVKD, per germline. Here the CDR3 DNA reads TGTGCCACCAGTAACCCCGGACAGGGAGGAACCGGGGAGCTGTTTTTT. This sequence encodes CATSNPGQGGTGELFF.

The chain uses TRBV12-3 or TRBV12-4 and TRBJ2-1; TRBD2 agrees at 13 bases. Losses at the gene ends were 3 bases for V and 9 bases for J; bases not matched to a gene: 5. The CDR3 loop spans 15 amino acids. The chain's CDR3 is CASSFGLAGASEQFF. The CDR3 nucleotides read TGTGCCAGCAGTTTTGGACTAGCGGGAGCTAGTGAGCAGTTCTTC.

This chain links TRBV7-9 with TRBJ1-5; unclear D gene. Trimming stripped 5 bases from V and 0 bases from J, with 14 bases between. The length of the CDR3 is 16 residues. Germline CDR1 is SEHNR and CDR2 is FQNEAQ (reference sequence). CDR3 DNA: TGTGCCAGCAGCGAACCGGGCCCTTATAGCAATCAGCCCCAGCATTTT. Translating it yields CASSEPGPYSNQPQHF.

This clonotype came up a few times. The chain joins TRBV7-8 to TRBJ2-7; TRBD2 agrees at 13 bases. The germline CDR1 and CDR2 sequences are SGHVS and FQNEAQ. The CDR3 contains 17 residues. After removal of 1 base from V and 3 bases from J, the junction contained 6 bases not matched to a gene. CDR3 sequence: CASSLDPTSGGDYEQYF. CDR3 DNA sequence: TGTGCCAGCAGCTTAGACCCCACTAGCGGGGGGGACTACGAGCAGTACTTC.

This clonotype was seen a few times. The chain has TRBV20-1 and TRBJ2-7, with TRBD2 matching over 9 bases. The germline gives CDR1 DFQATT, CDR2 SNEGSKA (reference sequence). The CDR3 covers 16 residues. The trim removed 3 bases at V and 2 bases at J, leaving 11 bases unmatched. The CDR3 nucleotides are TGCAGTGCTAGTATTACTGGGACTAGCCTACCCTACGAGCAGTACTTC. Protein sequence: CSASITGTSLPYEQYF.

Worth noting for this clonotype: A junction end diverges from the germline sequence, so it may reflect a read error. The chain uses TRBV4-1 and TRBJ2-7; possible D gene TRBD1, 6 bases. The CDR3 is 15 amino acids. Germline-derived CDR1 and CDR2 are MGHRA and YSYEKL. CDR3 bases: TGCGCCAGCAGCCCCGACAGGCAAGGGTCCTTCGAGCAGTACTTC. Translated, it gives CASSPDRQGSFEQYF.

The CDR3 reads CASRESSQAFF. DNA for the CDR3: TGTGCCAGCAGAGAGTCCAGCCAAGCTTTCTTT. The chain employs TRBV6-6 and TRBJ1-1; no clear D. The V gene's germline CDR1 is MNHNY and CDR2 SVGAGI (reference sequence). The length of the CDR3 is 11 residues. V was shortened by 6 bases and J by 9 bases, with 11 bases between the two germline ends.

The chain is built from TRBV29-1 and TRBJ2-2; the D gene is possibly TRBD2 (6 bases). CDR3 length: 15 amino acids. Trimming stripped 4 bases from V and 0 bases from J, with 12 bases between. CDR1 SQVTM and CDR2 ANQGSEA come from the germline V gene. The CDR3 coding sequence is TGCAGCGTTGTTTCGGGAGCAACGAACACCGGGGAGCTGTTTTTT. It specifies CSVVSGATNTGELFF.

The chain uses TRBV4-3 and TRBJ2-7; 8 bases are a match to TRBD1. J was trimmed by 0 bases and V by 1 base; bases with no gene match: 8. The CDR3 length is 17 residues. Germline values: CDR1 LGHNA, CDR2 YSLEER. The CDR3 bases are TGCGCCAGCAGCCAAGGGGGAGGACAGGGCACCTCCTACGAGCAGTACTTC. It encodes CASSQGGGQGTSYEQYF.

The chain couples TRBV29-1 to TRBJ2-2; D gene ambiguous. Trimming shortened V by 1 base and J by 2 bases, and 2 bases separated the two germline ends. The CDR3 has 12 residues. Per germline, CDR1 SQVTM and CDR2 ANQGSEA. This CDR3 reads CSVEVNTGELFF. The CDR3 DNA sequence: TGCAGCGTTGAAGTTAACACCGGGGAGCTGTTTTTT.

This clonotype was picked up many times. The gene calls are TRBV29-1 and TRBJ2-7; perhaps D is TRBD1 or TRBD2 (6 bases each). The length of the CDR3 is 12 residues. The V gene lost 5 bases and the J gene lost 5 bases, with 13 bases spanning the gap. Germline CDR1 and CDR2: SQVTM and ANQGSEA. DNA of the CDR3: TGCAGCGTTCCCGGGGGCTGGAACGAGCAGTACTTC. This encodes CSVPGGWNEQYF.

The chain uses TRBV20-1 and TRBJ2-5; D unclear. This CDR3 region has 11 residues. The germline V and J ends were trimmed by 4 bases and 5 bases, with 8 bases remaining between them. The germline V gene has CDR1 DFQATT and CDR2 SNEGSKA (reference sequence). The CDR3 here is CSATRKETQYF. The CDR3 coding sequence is TGCAGTGCTACGCGTAAGGAGACCCAGTACTTC.

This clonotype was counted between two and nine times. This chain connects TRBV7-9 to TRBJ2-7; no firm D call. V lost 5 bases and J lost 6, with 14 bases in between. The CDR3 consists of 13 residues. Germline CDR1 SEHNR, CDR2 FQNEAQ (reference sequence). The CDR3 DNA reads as TGTGCCAGCAGCCCCTACACAGTGGGCGAGCAGTACTTC. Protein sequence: CASSPYTVGEQYF.

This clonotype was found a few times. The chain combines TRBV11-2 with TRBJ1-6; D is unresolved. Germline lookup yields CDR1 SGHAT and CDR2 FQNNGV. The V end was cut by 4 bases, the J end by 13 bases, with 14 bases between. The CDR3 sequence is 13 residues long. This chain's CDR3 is CASSSVPKAPLHF. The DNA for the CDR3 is TGTGCCAGCAGCTCAGTCCCCAAAGCGCCCCTCCACTTT.

CDR3 sequence (DNA): TGTGCCAGCAGCTACGAAGGGAGGGCTGACACTGAAGCTTTCTTT. Its translation: CASSYEGRADTEAFF. This chain connects TRBV7-6 to TRBJ1-1; D uncertain. Per the germline V gene, CDR1 is SGHVS and CDR2 is FNYEAQ. With 4 bases removed from V and 3 bases from J, the gap between germline ends came to 15 bases. CDR3 length: 15 residues.

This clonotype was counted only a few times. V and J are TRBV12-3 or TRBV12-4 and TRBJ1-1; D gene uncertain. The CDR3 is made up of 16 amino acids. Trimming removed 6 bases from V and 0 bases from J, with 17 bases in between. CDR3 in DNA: TGTGCCAGCAGCCCCGAAGAGAAGGGATTGAACACTGAAGCTTTCTTT. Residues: CASSPEEKGLNTEAFF.

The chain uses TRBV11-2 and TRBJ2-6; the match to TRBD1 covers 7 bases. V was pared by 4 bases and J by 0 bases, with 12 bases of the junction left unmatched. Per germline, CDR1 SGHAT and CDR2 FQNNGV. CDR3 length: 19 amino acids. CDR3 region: CASSSFGSGQSSGANVLTF. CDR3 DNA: TGTGCCAGCAGCTCATTCGGTTCGGGACAGTCCTCTGGGGCCAACGTCCTGACTTTC.

Here the CDR3 reads CASSLEGTANYGYTF. Written as DNA, the CDR3 is TGTGCCAGCAGCTTAGAGGGAACAGCTAACTATGGCTACACCTTC. The chain links TRBV7-2 to TRBJ1-2; no clear D gene. Trimming left V 1 base short and J 0 bases short, with 9 bases between. CDR3 length: 15 amino acids. The V gene's germline CDR1 is SGHTA and CDR2 FQGNSA.

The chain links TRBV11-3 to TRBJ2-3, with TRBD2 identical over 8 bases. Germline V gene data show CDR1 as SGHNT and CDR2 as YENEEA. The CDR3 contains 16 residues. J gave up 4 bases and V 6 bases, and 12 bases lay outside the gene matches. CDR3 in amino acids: CASRKREREWPDTQYF. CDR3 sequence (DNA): TGTGCCAGCAGGAAACGGGAGCGGGAGTGGCCAGATACGCAGTATTTT.

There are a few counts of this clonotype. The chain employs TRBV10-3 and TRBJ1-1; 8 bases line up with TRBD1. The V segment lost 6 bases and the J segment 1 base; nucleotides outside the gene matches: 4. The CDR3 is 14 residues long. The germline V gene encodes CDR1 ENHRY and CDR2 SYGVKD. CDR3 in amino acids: CAIRETGENTEAFF. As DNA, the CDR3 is TGTGCCATCAGGGAGACAGGGGAGAACACTGAAGCTTTCTTT.